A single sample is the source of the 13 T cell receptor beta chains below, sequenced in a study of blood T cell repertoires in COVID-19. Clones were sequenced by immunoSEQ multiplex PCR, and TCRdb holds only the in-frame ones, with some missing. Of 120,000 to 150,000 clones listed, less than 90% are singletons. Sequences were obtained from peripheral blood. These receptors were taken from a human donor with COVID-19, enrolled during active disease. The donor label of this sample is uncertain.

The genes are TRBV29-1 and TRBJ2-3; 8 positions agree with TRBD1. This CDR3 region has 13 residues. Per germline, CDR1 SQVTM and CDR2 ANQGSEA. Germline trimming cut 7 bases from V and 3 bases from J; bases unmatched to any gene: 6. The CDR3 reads CSARQGRTDTQYF. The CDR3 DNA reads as TGCAGCGCCAGACAGGGGAGGACAGATACGCAGTATTTT.

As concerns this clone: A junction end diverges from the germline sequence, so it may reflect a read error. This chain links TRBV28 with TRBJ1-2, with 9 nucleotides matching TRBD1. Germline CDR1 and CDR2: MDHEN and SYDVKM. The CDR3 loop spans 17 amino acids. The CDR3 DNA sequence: TGTGCCAGCAGTGGTCGGGGACAGGGTATCGGGAACTATGGCTGCACCTTC. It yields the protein CASSGRGQGIGNYGCTF.

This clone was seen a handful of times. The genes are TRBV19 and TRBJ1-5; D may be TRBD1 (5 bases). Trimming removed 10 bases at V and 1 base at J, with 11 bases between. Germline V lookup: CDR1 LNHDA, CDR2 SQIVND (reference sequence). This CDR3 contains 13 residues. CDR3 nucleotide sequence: TGTGCCACAATGGGGCGGAGCAATCAGCCCCAGCATTTT. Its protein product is CATMGRSNQPQHF.

CDR3 sequence (DNA): TGTGCCAGCAGCTTAATGGGGGCGGATCAGCCCCAGCATTTT. It yields the protein CASSLMGADQPQHF. The chain has TRBV5-4 and TRBJ1-5; a possible D gene is TRBD1 (6 bases). The CDR3 runs 14 residues. The germline V and J ends were trimmed by 2 bases and 5 bases, with 11 bases remaining between them. The germline V gene encodes CDR1 SGHNT and CDR2 YYREEE (reference sequence).

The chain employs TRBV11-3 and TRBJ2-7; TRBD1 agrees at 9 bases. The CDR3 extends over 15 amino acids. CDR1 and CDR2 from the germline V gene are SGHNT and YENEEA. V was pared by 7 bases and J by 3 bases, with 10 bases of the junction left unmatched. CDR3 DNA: TGTGCCAGCACCTCAAGGACAGGGGCATACTACGAGCAGTACTTC. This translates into CASTSRTGAYYEQYF.

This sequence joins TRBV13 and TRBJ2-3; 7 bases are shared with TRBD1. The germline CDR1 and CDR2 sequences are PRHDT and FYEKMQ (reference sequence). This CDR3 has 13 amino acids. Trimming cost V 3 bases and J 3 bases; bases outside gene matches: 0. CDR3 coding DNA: TGTGCCAGCAGCTTGACAGGGACAGATACGCAGTATTTT. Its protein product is CASSLTGTDTQYF.

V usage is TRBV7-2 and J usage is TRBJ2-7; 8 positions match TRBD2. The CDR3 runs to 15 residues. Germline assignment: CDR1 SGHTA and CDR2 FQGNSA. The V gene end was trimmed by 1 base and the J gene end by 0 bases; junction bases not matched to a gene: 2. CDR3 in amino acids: CASSLESGSSYEQYF. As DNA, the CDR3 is TGTGCCAGCAGCTTAGAGAGCGGGAGCTCCTACGAGCAGTACTTC.

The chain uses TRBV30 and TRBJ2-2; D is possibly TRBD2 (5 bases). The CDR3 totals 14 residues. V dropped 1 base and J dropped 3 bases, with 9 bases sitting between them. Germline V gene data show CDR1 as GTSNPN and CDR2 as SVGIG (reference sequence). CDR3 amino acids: CAWSALRDTGELFF. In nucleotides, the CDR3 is TGTGCCTGGAGTGCGTTGAGGGACACCGGGGAGCTGTTTTTT.

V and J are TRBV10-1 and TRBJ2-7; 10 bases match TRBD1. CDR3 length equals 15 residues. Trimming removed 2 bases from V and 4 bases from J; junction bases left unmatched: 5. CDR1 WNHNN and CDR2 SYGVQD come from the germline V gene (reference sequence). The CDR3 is CASSERGTGVYEQYF. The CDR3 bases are TGCGCCAGCAGTGAGCGCGGGACAGGGGTATACGAGCAGTACTTC.

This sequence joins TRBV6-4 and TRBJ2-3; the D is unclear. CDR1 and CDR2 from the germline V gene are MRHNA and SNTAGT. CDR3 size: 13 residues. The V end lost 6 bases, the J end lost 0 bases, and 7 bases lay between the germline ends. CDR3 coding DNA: TGTGCCAGCAGCCATACTAGCACAGATACGCAGTATTTT. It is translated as CASSHTSTDTQYF.

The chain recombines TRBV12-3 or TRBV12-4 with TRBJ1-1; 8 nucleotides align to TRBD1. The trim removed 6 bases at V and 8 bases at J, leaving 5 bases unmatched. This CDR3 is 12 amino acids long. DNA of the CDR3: TGTGCCAGCAGACGGACAGGGTCCGAAGCTTTCTTT. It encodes CASRRTGSEAFF.

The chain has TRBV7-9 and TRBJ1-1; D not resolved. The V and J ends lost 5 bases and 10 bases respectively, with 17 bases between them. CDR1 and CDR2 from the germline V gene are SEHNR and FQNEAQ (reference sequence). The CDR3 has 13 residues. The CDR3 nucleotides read TGTGCCAGCAGCAGAGGCACCGGCCGAGGAGCTTTCTTT. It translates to CASSRGTGRGAFF.

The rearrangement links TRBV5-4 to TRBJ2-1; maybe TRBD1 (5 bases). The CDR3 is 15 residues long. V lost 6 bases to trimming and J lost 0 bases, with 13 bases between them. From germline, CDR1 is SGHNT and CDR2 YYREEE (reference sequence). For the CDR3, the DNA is TGTGCCAGCACCCTGGGGCGGAGCTCCTACAATGAGCAGTTCTTC. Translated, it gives CASTLGRSSYNEQFF.